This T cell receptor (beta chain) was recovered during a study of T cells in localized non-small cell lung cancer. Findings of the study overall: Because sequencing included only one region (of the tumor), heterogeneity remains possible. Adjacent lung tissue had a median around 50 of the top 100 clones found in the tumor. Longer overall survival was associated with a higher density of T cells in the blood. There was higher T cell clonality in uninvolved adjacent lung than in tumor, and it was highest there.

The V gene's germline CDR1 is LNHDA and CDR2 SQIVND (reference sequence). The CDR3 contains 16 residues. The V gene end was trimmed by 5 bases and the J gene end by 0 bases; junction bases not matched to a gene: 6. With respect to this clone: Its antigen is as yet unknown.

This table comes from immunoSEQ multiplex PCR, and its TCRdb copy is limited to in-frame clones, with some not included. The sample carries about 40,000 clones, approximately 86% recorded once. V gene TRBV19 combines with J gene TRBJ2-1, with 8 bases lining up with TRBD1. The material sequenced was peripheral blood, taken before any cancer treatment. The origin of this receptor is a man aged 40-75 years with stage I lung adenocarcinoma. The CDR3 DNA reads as TGTGCCAGTAGTCGGACAGGGTCACACTCCTACAATGAGCAGTTCTTC. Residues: CASSRTGSHSYNEQFF.